This TCR beta chain was captured in a study of T cell responses to AZD1222 COVID-19 vaccine (dated by TCRdb to 2020 to 2022). With regard to the full study: TCR sequencing was performed for approximately 240 trial participants, of whom 200 to 220 were given two doses of AZD1222 and about 25 were given two doses of MenACWY control vaccine. Trial participants were enrolled by age into 18-55, 56-69 and 70-plus year subgroups, with roughly 150, 30 and 60 TCR-sequenced participants respectively.

Points on this clone: The antigen it recognizes is unknown. The input lacks base qualities; no much larger clone sits a single base away.

What this sample's time point label stands for: about 28 days (+/-7) after the second vaccine dose. AZD1222 recipients with second doses at about 4 weeks or about 12 weeks were pooled, because spike-specific TCR depth and breadth did not differ between schedules. Vaccinee samples were obtained from the UK trials COV001 and COV002, which included a single-blind randomized controlled phase 2/3 trial of AZD1222 (ChAdOx1 nCoV-19) in healthy adults. Trial participant PBMC samples were collected at day 0 and day 28 after the second dose for TCRbeta chain sequencing. The CDR3 regions of human TCRbeta chains were subjected to immunosequencing. Per the source publication's procedure: TCRs in the repertoires were matched against a reference library of SARS-CoV-2-specific TCRs that had been generated with the MIRA antigen-specificity platform. Breadth was defined as the fraction of unique TCRs that were SARS-CoV-2-associated. Depth was defined as the fraction of total T cells that were SARS-CoV-2-associated. Using the MIRA data, every spike-specific TCR was mapped to the spike region that the TCR reacted to and assigned to either a CD4 or a CD8 class. Log10-transformed breadth and depth values were compared by one-way ANOVA with Sidak's multiple comparisons tests. Not all clones reach the TCRdb copy of this immuneACCESS table, which keeps in-frame sequences only. Checked studies attribute under half of the gap to unresolved V genes and leave the rest unexplained. Clone size and the V and J calls come from that table; the DNA yielded D and trimming. The sample data list approximately 300,000 clones, and 90% to 95% of these were observed just once. 0.55% of the sample is held by the ten biggest clonotypes.

What the research found in general, with its limitations: Epitopes outside the regions mutated in the B.1.351 and B.1.1.7 variants were reportedly recognized by nearly half of the unique spike-specific TCRs. The whole spike protein was spanned by vaccine-associated CD4 TCRs, and dominant responses were seen in regions 160-218 and 743-854. Conclusions about previously exposed vaccinees were limited because only 5 or 6 AZD1222 recipients were SARS-CoV-2 seropositive at baseline. After two AZD1222 doses, spike-specific TCR breadth and depth were significantly higher than at day 0 and than in MenACWY recipients. In the small 56-69-year group, the increase in depth fell short of significance, most likely because of low power. Participants were mostly white British and included more females than males, and it was suggested by the authors that clonal diversity may have been underestimated. Because no day 14 peak-response samples were available, the repertoires could be characterized only after the peak T cell response.

Its CDR3 holds 15 amino acids, cysteine through phenylalanine. This entry keeps only the CDR3 DNA: 45 bases, framed from base 1. Trimming removed 3 bases from V and 1 base from J, leaving 10 bases between the germline ends. Looking up the germline V gene yields CDR1 KGHSH and CDR2 LQKENI. The TCR was taken from an adult who received the AZD1222 COVID-19 vaccine. Here the sequenced sample was peripheral blood, taken 28 days after the second AZD1222 dose. This chain is built from TRBV18 and TRBJ1-5; perhaps TRBD1 is the D gene, with 5 bases matching. The CDR3 corresponds to CASSPAGISNQPQHF. The nucleotide sequence is given as TGTGCCAGCTCACCGGCAGGGATCAGCAATCAGCCCCAGCATTTT.